One T cell receptor (beta chain) is described in this entry. There are 14 residues in the CDR3. V lost 4 bases and J lost 1, with 13 bases in between. CDR1 SQVTM and CDR2 ANQGSEA come from the germline V gene. TCRdb keeps only in-frame clones here, not all; method: immunoSEQ multiplex PCR. The sample holds about a million clones; about 72% are singletons and the top ten take 0.89%. The data originate from a study of shared clonotypes between healthy human individuals. About the research overall: Each donor's CD4 naive and CD4 memory cells filled three plates apiece, CD8 naive two, and CD8 memory one.

The chain has TRBV29-1 and TRBJ1-1, with D maybe TRBD1 (5 bases). This clonotype was sampled from a man in his late teens or twenties in good health. Some clones in this sample may be carry-over from other donors' samples. The source material was memory CD4+ T cells from PBMCs. Indicated subset: CD45RA-negative fraction. The CDR3 DNA sequence: TGCAGCGTTGGGGGCCGAATTTGGAACACTGAAGCTTTCTTT. Its translation is CSVGGRIWNTEAFF.